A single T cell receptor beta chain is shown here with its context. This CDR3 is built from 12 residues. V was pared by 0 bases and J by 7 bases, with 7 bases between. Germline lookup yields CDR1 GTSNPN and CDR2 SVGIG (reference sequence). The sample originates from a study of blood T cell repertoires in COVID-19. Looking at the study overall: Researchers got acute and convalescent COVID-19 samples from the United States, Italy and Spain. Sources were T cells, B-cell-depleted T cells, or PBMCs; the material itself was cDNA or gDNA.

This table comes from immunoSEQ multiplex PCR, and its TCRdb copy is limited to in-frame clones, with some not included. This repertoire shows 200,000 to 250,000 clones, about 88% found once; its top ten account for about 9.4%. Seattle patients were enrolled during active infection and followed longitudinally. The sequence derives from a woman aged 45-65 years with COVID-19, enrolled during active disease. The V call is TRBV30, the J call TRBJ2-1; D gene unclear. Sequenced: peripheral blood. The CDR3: CAWSVLSNEQFF. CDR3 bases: TGTGCCTGGAGTGTTTTATCTAATGAGCAGTTCTTC.